The 4 T cell receptor beta chains listed next were all sequenced from one sample in a study of radiation and T cells in renal cell carcinoma. Time point: blood 2 weeks post-SBRT. Treatment indicated: 15 Gy SBRT to primary tumor, nephrectomy 4 weeks later. Assay used: immunoSEQ multiplex PCR; TCRdb lists only in-frame clones, some missing. The sample lists about 120,000 clones, around 81% occurring once. The sample here was blood, taken from a patient whose treatment included radiotherapy and nephrectomy. The receptors shown here come from a man aged 45-65 years with renal cell carcinoma.

The chain has TRBV28 and TRBJ1-3, with unresolved D. In germline, CDR1 is MDHEN, CDR2 SYDVKM. The CDR3 is 14 amino acids. V was pared by 7 bases and J by 0 bases, with 10 bases between. The DNA of the CDR3 is TGTGCCAGCACTCCCCACGGCTCTGGAAACACCATATATTTT. It codes for CASTPHGSGNTIYF.

This clone was seen repeatedly, ten times or more. The chain combines TRBV2 with TRBJ1-2; D unclear. This CDR3 comprises 13 residues. Trimming left V 4 bases short and J 4 bases short, with 10 bases between. CDR1 SNHLY and CDR2 FYNNEI come from the germline V gene. Here the CDR3 reads CASSANPPYGYTF. CDR3 sequence (DNA): TGTGCCAGCAGTGCCAACCCCCCCTATGGCTACACCTTC. The full variable domain, in which reference TRBV2 and TRBJ1-2 provide the parts outside the CDR3, is EPEVTQTPSHQVTQMGQEVILRCVPISNHLYFYWYRQILGQKVEFLVSFYNNEISEKSEIFDDQFSVERPDGSNFTLKIRSTKLEDSAMYFCASSANPPYGYTFGSGTRLTVV.

The chain is built from TRBV30 and TRBJ1-6, with 7 bases identical to TRBD1. J was trimmed by 7 bases and V by 0 bases; bases with no gene match: 6. This CDR3 comprises 15 residues. CDR1 is GTSNPN, CDR2 SVGIG, per germline (reference sequence). This CDR3 is CAWSVRDRVNSPLHF. The DNA of the CDR3 is TGTGCCTGGAGTGTACGTGACAGGGTGAATTCACCCCTCCACTTT.

The chain carries TRBV19 and TRBJ2-7; D gene ambiguous. V lost 0 bases to trimming and J lost 6 bases, with 18 bases between them. The CDR3 extends over 16 amino acids. In germline, CDR1 is LNHDA, CDR2 SQIVND (reference sequence). CDR3 sequence reads: CASSIDLLGLRSEQYF. The CDR3 region has the DNA TGTGCCAGTAGTATAGATCTATTGGGATTGCGTTCCGAGCAGTACTTC.